This T cell receptor (beta chain) was found in a study of follicular helper T cells after annual influenza vaccination. Study-level points and caveats: Undersampling of larger non-cTfh compartments could not be excluded. Day 7 ICOS+CD38+ clones later appeared mostly in ICOS-CD38- cTfh. Just about 9-21% of cells analyzed had recovered productive TCRB sequences.

Trimming took off 10 bases at V and 3 bases at J, with 16 bases between the two ends. This CDR3 comprises 14 residues. CDR1 is MNHNY, CDR2 SVGAGI, per germline (reference sequence). TCRB was sequenced at Survey level resolution. Sequenced by immunoSEQ multiplex PCR; TCRdb stores in-frame clones only, minus some. The sample includes approximately 10,000 clones, approximately 84% of them seen just once. Time point reported: 2013-2014 season, 7 days after vaccination. This clone was detected only once. Antigen: not known. The receptor was derived from an adult who received the influenza vaccine. V is TRBV6-6 and J is TRBJ1-5, with D perhaps matching TRBD1 (5 bases). The specimen comprised CXCR5- memory CD4+ T cells sorted from blood, sampled 7 days after influenza vaccination. The CDR3 region is CATRRADSNQPQHF. The CDR3 DNA follows: TGTGCCACTCGCAGGGCAGATTCCAATCAGCCCCAGCATTTT.